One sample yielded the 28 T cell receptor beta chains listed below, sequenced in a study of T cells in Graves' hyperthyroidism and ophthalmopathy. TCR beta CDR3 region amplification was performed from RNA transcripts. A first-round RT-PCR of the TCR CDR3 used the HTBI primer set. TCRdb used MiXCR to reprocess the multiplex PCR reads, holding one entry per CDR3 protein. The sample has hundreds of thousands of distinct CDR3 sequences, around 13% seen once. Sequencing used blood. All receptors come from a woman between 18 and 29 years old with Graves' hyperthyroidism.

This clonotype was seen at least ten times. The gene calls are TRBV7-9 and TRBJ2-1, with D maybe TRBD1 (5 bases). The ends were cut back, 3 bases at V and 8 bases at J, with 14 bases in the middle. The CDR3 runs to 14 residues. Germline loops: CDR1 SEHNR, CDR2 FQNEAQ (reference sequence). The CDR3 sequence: CASSFPRGADEQFF. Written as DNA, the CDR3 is TGTGCCAGCAGCTTCCCAAGGGGCGCGGATGAGCAGTTCTTC. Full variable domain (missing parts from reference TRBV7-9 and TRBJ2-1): DTGVSQNPRHKITKRGQNVTFRCDPISEHNRLYWYRQTLGQGPEFLTYFQNEAQLEKSRLLSDRFSAERPKGSFSTLEIQRTEQGDSAMYLCASSFPRGADEQFFGPGTRLTVL.

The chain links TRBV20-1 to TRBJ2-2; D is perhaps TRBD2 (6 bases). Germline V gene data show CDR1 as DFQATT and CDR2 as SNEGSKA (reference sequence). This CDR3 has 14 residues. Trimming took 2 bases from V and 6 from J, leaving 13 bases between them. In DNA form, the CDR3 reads TGCAGTGCTAGAACGGCCTCGGGAGCCGGGGAGCTGTTTTTT. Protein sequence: CSARTASGAGELFF.

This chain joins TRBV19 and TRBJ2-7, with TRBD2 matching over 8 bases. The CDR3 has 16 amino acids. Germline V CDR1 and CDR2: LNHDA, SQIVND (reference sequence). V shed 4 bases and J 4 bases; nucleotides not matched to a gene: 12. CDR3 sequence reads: CASSTSAKRELYEQYF. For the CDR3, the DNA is TGTGCCAGTAGTACCTCAGCCAAGCGGGAGTTGTACGAGCAGTACTTC.

This chain's CDR3 is CASGTAYEQYF. The CDR3 nucleotides are TGTGCCAGCGGAACAGCCTACGAGCAGTACTTC. The chain links TRBV2 to TRBJ2-7; D gene uncertain. This CDR3 is built from 11 residues. With 8 bases removed from V and 2 bases from J, the gap between germline ends came to 7 bases. Per germline, CDR1 SNHLY and CDR2 FYNNEI.

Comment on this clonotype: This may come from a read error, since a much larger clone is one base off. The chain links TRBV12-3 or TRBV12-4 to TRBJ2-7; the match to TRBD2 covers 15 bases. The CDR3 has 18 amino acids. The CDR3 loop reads CASSFLGLAGGQSYEQCF. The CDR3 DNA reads TGTGCCAGCAGTTTTTTAGGACTAGCGGGAGGGCAATCCTACGAGCAGTGCTTC.

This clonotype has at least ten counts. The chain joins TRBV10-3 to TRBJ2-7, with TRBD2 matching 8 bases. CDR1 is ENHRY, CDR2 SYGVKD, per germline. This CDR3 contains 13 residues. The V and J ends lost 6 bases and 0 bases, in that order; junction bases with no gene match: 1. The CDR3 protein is CAISGTSSYEQYF. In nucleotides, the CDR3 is TGTGCCATCAGCGGGACTAGCTCCTACGAGCAGTACTTC.

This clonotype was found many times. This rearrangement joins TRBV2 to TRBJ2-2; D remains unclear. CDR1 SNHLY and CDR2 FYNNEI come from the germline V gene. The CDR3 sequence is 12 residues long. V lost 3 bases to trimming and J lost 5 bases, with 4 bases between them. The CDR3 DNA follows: TGTGCCAGCAGTGAGGGTACCGGGGAGCTGTTTTTT. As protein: CASSEGTGELFF.

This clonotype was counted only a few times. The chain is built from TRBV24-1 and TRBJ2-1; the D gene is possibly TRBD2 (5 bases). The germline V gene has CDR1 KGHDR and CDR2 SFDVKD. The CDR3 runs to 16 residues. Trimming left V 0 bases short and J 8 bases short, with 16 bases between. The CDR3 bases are TGTGCCACCAGTGATTTGAGAAACGGGAACCAGGATGAGCAGTTCTTC. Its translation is CATSDLRNGNQDEQFF.

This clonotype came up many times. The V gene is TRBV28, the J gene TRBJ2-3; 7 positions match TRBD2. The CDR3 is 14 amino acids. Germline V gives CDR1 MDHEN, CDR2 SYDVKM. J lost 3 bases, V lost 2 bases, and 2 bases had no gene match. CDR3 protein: CASSLAGVTDTQYF. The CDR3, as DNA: TGTGCCAGCAGTTTAGCGGGAGTTACAGATACGCAGTATTTT.

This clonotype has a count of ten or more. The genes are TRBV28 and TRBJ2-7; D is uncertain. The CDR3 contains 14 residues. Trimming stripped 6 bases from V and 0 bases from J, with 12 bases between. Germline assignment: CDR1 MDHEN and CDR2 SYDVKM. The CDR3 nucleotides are TGTGCCAGCAGGCAAGGTCCCCTCTCCTACGAGCAGTACTTC. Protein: CASRQGPLSYEQYF.

This CDR3 reads CASSVTGTGVTGELFF. The CDR3 DNA sequence: TGTGCCAGCAGCGTAACCGGGACAGGTGTGACCGGGGAGCTGTTTTTT. The rearrangement joins TRBV9 to TRBJ2-2; TRBD1 aligns across 8 bases. V lost 1 base, J lost 5 bases, and 7 bases stayed unmatched. The CDR3 consists of 16 residues. Looked up from germline, CDR1 is SGDLS and CDR2 is YYNGEE.

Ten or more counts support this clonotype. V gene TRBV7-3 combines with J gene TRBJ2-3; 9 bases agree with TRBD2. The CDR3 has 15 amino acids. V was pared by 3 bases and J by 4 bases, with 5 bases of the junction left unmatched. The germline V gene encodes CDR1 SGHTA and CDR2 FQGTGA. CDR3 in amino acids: CASSLRLAGSDTQYF. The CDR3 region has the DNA TGTGCCAGCAGCTTGCGGCTAGCGGGATCAGATACGCAGTATTTT.

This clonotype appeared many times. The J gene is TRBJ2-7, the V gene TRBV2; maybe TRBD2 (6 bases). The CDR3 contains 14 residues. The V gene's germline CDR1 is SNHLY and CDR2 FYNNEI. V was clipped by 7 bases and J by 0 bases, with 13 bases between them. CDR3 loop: CASIGSGSSYEQYF. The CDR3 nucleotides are TGTGCCAGCATTGGTAGCGGAAGCTCCTACGAGCAGTACTTC.

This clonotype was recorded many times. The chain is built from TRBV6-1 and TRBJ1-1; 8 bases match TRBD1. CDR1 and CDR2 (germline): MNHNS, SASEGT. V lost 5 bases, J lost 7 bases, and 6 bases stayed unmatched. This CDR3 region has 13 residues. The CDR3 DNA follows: TGTGCCAGCAGTTATGATGACAGGGGTGAAGCTTTCTTT. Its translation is CASSYDDRGEAFF.

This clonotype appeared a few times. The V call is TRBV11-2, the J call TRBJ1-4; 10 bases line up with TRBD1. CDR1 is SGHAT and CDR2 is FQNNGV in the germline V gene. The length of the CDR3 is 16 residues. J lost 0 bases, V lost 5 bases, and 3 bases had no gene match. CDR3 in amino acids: CASSRDRGTTNEKLFF. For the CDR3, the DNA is TGTGCCAGCAGCCGGGACAGGGGAACAACTAATGAAAAACTGTTTTTT.

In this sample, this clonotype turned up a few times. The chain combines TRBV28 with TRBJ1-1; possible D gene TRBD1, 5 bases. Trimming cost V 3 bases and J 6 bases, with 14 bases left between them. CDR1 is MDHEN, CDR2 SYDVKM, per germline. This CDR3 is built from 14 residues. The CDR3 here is CASSLFRDDAEAFF. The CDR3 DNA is TGTGCCAGCAGTTTGTTCAGGGACGACGCTGAAGCTTTCTTT.

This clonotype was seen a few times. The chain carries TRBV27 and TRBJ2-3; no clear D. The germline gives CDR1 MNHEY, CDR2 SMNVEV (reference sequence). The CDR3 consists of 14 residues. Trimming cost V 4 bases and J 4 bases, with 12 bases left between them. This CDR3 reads CASSSSPLADTQYF. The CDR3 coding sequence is TGTGCCAGCAGTTCATCGCCCCTCGCAGATACGCAGTATTTT.

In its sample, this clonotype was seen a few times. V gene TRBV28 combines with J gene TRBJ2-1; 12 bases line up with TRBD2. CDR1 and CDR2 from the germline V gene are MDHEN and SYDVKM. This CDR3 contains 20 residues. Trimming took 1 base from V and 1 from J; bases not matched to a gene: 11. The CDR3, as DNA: TGTGCCAGCAGTTTATCGGGGACTAGCGGGCGTGGGTGGTCCTACAATGAGCAGTTCTTC. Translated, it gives CASSLSGTSGRGWSYNEQFF. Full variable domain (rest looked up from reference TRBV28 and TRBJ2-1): DVKVTQSSRYLVKRTGEKVFLECVQDMDHENMFWYRQDPGLGLRLIYFSYDVKMKEKGDIPEGYSVSREKKERFSLILESASTNQTSMYLCASSLSGTSGRGWSYNEQFFGPGTRLTVL.

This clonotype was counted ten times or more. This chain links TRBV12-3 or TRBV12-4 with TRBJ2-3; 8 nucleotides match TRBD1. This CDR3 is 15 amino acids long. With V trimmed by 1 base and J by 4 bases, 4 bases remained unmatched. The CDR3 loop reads CASSLVAGGPDTQYF. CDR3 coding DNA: TGTGCCAGCAGTTTAGTCGCAGGGGGCCCAGATACGCAGTATTTT.

The CDR3 nucleotides are TGTGCCAGCAGCCAAGATCTGGGAGTGAACACTGAAGCTTTCTTT. It specifies CASSQDLGVNTEAFF. The gene calls are TRBV3-1 and TRBJ1-1; D unresolved. From germline, CDR1 is LGHDT and CDR2 YNNKEL (reference sequence). V was cut by 0 bases and J by 0 bases, with 8 bases left in between. The CDR3 runs to 15 residues. The whole variable domain, filled in from reference TRBV3-1 and TRBJ1-1, reads DTAVSQTPKYLVTQMGNDKSIKCEQNLGHDTMYWYKQDSKKFLKIMFSYNNKELIINETVPNRFSPKSPDKAHLNLHINSLELGDSAVYFCASSQDLGVNTEAFFGQGTRLTVV.

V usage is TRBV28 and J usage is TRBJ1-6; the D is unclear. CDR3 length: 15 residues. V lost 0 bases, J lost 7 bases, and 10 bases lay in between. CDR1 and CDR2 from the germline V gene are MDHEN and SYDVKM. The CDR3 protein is CASSLWGMTNSPLHF. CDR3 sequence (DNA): TGTGCCAGCAGTTTATGGGGGATGACAAATTCACCCCTCCACTTT.

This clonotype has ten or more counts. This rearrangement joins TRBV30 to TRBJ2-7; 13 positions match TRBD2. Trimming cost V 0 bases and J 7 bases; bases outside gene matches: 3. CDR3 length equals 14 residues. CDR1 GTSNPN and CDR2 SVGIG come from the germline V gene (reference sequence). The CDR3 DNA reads TGTGCCTGGAGTGTACTAGCGGGAGGGGGAGAGCAGTACTTC. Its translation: CAWSVLAGGGEQYF.

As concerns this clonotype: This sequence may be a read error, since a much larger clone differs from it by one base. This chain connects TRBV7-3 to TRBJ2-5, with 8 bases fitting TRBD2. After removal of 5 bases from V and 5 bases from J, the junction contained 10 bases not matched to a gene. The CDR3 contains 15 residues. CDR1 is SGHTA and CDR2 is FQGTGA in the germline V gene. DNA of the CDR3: TGTGCCAGCAGCCCCGGGGGGGGGGCGATGGAGACCCAGTACTTC. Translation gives CASSPGGGAMETQYF.

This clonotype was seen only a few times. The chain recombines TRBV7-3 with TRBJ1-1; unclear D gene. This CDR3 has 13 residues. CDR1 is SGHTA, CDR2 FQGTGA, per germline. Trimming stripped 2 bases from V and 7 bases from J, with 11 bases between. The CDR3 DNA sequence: TGTGCCAGCAGCTTAGGACTCGGCGGTGAAGCTTTCTTT. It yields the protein CASSLGLGGEAFF. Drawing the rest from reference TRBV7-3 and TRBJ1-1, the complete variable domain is GAGVSQTPSNKVTEKGKYVELRCDPISGHTALYWYRQSLGQGPEFLIYFQGTGAADDSGLPNDRFFAVRPEGSVSTLKIQRTERGDSAVYLCASSLGLGGEAFFGQGTRLTVV.

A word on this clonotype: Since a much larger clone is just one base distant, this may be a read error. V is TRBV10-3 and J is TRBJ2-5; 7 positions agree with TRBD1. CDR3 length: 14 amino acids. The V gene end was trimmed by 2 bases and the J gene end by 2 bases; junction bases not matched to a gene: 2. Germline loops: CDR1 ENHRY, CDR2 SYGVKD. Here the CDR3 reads CAISEPGQQETQYF. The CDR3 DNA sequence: TGTGCCATCAGTGAGCCGGGACAGCAAGAGACCCAGTACTTC.

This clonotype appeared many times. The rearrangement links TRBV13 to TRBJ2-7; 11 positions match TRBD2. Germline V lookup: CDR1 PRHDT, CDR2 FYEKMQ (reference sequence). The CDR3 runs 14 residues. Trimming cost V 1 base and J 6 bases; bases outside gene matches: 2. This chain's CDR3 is CASSLVGTSGEQYF. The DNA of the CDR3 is TGTGCCAGCAGCTTAGTGGGGACTAGCGGCGAGCAGTACTTC.

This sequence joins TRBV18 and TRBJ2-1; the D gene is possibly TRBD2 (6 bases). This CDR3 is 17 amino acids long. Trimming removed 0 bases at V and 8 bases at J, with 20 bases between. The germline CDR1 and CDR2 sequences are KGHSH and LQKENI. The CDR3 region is CASSPPTGLVGGDEQFF. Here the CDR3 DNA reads TGTGCCAGCTCACCACCGACGGGCCTAGTGGGAGGCGATGAGCAGTTCTTC.

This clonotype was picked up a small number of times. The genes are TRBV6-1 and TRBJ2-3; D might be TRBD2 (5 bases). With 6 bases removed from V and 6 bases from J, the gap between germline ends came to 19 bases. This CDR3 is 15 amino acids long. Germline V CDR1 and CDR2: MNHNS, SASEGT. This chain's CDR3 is CASSQLGSPVDTQYF. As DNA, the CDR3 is TGTGCCAGCAGCCAACTAGGATCCCCAGTGGATACGCAGTATTTT.